Sequencing of this T cell receptor beta chain was carried out in a study of blood T cell repertoires in COVID-19. Study-level information: Samples taken during acute and convalescent COVID-19 were collected in the United States, Italy and Spain.

Participants were aged roughly 18 to 90 years, lived in under 30 US areas, and enrolled virtually. Participants had their cohort set by participant-reported clinical history. Original methodology: Estimates of nucleated cell counts were drawn from the amplification of reference gene primers. Clones were read by immunoSEQ multiplex PCR, and TCRdb kept only the in-frame ones, dropping some. V, J and clone size derive from that table, while D and trimming were established from the DNA sequence. The sample comprises more than 450,000 clones, about 90% of which are singletons, and about 0.7% rests with the top ten. This sequence was found in a woman younger than 35 who had recovered from COVID-19. The sample was PBMCs or T cells enriched from blood (not recorded which).

CDR3 DNA: TGCAGCTCTAAGACAGGGGACACCGGGGAGCTGTTTTTT. Its translation: CSSKTGDTGELFF. The chain has TRBV29-1 and TRBJ2-2; TRBD1 matches at 8 bases. The ends lost 8 bases at V and 3 bases at J; junction bases unmatched: 5. The CDR3 extends over 13 amino acids. Germline V gene data show CDR1 as SQVTM and CDR2 as ANQGSEA.